The clone carrying this T cell receptor (beta chain) was counted once. No antigen is known for it. The data are from a study of cytomegalovirus exposure and HLA in healthy donors. Study results and limitations: Common viral pathogens (according to a later analysis) appeared linked to several of the most significant clusters. Because they were indistinguishable, some V segments, including TRBV6-2 and TRBV6-3, were excluded.

In germline, CDR1 is SGHNT, CDR2 YYREEE (reference sequence). V was pared by 7 bases and J by 2 bases, with 17 bases between. The CDR3 covers 15 residues. With 60 Vbeta and 13 Jbeta primers, the PCR was carried out. Authors' processing steps: A later analysis counted 65 million to 90 million unique TCR beta chains, 9.5 million to 13 million shared. Only in-frame clones appear in the TCRdb table, and some are missing; sequencing was by immunoSEQ multiplex PCR. V, J and clone size were drawn from that table, and D and trimming were deduced from the DNA. The sample consists of approximately 280,000 clones, roughly 88% of them appearing once.

This TCR was recovered from a man aged 35-49 years in good health and CMV-seropositive. Sequenced sample: PBMCs. The chain recombines TRBV5-4 with TRBJ2-3; D is unresolved. The CDR3 region is CASGVRRINTDTQYF. As DNA, the CDR3 is TGTGCCAGCGGCGTCCGCAGGATAAACACAGATACGCAGTATTTT. Full variable domain (rest looked up from reference TRBV5-4 and TRBJ2-3): ETGVTQSPTHLIKTRGQQVTLRCSSQSGHNTVSWYQQALGQGPQFIFQYYREEENGRGNFPPRFSGLQFPNYSSELNVNALELDDSALYLCASGVRRINTDTQYFGPGTRLTVL.